This record looks at one T cell receptor beta chain sequence and its context. The CDR3 runs to 17 residues. V lost 4 bases to trimming and J lost 1 base; unmatched junction nucleotides: 8. The germline V gene has CDR1 MNHEY and CDR2 SVGEGT. This sample was included in a study of blood T cell repertoires in COVID-19. The cohort comprised adults aged about 18 to 89 years residing in under 30 US areas. Donors of Cohort 3 who recovered were those that had two negative PCRs, clearance, or symptom resolution. TCRdb's copy holds only in-frame clones and misses some; the assay was immunoSEQ multiplex PCR. The sample yields some 500,000 clones, over 75% seen once.

The sequence derives from a woman in her forties who had recovered from COVID-19. This chain uses TRBV6-2 or TRBV6-3 with TRBJ2-4; 9 bases match TRBD1. The specimen sequenced was PBMCs or T cells enriched from blood (not recorded which). CDR3: CASSSTGGGVAKNIQYF. CDR3 nucleotides: TGTGCCAGCAGTTCCACAGGGGGCGGGGTGGCCAAAAACATTCAGTACTTC.